This entry is about one T cell receptor (beta chain). The data stem from a study of T cells in narcolepsy. The germline V gene encodes CDR1 MDHEN and CDR2 SYDVKM. Trimming took 4 bases from V and 4 from J, leaving 10 bases between them. The CDR3 loop spans 13 amino acids. Method: immunoSEQ multiplex PCR; TCRdb's copy keeps in-frame clones and lacks some. The repertoire holds about 30,000 clones, with roughly four fifths as singletons. The sequenced material came from CD45RA- memory CD4+ T cells from PBMCs. The gene calls are TRBV28 and TRBJ1-2; D not certain. This clonotype originated in a human donor with narcolepsy. CDR3 sequence (DNA): TGTGCCAGCAGTTCGGACGGATCCTATGGCTACACCTTC. It specifies CASSSDGSYGYTF.